This T cell receptor beta chain was recorded in a study of spatial heterogeneity in lung cancer. Study-wide results and limits: Within tumors, counts of expanded alpha and beta TCRs tracked tumor mutation counts. Approximate estimated coverage of tumor T cells amounted to 5.5% to 7% for alpha and 11% to 15% for beta chains.

Time point: sample taken at primary tumor resection. This CDR3 region has 15 residues. J was trimmed by 4 bases and V by 6 bases; bases with no gene match: 10. CDR1 and CDR2 (germline): SGHDT, YYEEEE. TCRdb redid the calling of the 5' RACE reads with MiXCR, one entry per CDR3 protein. This table holds about 7,000 distinct CDR3 sequences, 11% to 15% found once. This clonotype is medium-sized (0.01 to 0.1%) in the sample. Its cognate antigen is unknown. With the library built for alpha chains, this beta chain is off target and its frequency is not meaningful. The specimen comprised lung tumor tissue, sampled at surgery. The receptor was isolated from a female donor with early-stage non-small cell lung cancer. The chain employs TRBV5-6 and TRBJ1-5; 7 bases are shared with TRBD1. Here the CDR3 reads CASTRQGTVNQPQHF. CDR3 bases: TGTGCCAGCACCCGCCAAGGGACAGTTAATCAGCCCCAGCATTTT.